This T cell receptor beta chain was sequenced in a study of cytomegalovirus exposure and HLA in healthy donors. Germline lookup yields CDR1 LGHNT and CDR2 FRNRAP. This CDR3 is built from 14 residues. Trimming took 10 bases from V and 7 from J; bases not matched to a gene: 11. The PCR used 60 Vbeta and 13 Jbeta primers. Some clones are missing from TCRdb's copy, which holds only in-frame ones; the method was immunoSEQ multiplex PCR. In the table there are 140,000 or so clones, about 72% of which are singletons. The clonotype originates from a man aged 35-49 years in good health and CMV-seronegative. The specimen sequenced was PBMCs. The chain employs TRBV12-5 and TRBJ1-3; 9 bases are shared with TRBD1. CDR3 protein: CATATGGAWNTIYF. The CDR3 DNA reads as TGTGCTACAGCAACAGGGGGCGCTTGGAACACCATATATTTT.